The 21 T cell receptor beta chains below come from one sample, sequenced in a study of CD8+ T cells in alopecia areata. Reverse transcription of extracted RNA yielded cDNA, which provided the sequencing template. The data were produced by immunoSEQ multiplex PCR, yet TCRdb's version contains in-frame clones alone and is incomplete. The table has around 150,000 clones, 65% to 90% seen once. Treatment given: oral pan-JAK inhibitor, 5-10 mg twice daily. Sequences were derived from CD8+ T cells sorted from blood, sampled at week 4, from a patient treated with tofacitinib. The receptors shown here come from a human donor with alopecia areata.

The chain joins TRBV9 to TRBJ1-2, with D possibly matching TRBD1 (6 bases). Germline values: CDR1 SGDLS, CDR2 YYNGEE. V lost 4 bases, J lost 9 bases, and 22 bases lay in between. CDR3 length equals 15 residues. As DNA, the CDR3 is TGTGCCAGCAGCAGAGGCCGGGACACTTCTAGGAGCTACACCTTC. This gives the protein CASSRGRDTSRSYTF.

CDR3 DNA: TGTGCCAGCAGGACCATAGCGGGGGGTTACAATGAGCAGTTCTTC. Amino acids: CASRTIAGGYNEQFF. The V call is TRBV27, the J call TRBJ2-1; 10 positions agree with TRBD2. The length of the CDR3 is 15 residues. CDR1 and CDR2 (germline): MNHEY, SMNVEV (reference sequence). The J segment lost 4 bases and the V segment lost 6 bases, leaving 6 bases of the junction unmatched.

V gene TRBV27 combines with J gene TRBJ2-5, with D unresolved. Trimming left V 4 bases short and J 4 bases short, with 10 bases between. Germline CDR1 MNHEY, CDR2 SMNVEV (reference sequence). The CDR3 runs to 13 residues. The CDR3 nucleotides are TGTGCCAGCAGTTGGGGTCCAGCAGAGACCCAGTACTTC. Translated: CASSWGPAETQYF.

In this sample, this clone turned up once. The V call is TRBV4-1, the J call TRBJ2-7; 8 nucleotides align to TRBD1. This CDR3 comprises 17 residues. The V gene end was trimmed by 4 bases and the J gene end by 5 bases; junction bases not matched to a gene: 16. The germline V gene encodes CDR1 MGHRA and CDR2 YSYEKL. CDR3 amino acids: CASSRKGTGGGGDEQYF. CDR3 DNA: TGCGCCAGCAGCCGAAAAGGGACAGGCGGCGGCGGGGACGAGCAGTACTTC.

V is TRBV6-5 and J is TRBJ1-1; D not resolved. Trimming took 3 bases from V and 4 from J, leaving 9 bases between them. The CDR3 runs to 13 residues. The germline gives CDR1 MNHEY, CDR2 SVGAGI. The CDR3 loop reads CASSYPGSTEAFF. The CDR3, as DNA: TGTGCCAGCAGTTATCCAGGCAGCACTGAAGCTTTCTTT.

The rearrangement uses TRBV27 and TRBJ1-6, with a tentative D call TRBD1 (6 bases). Germline lookup yields CDR1 MNHEY and CDR2 SMNVEV (reference sequence). The CDR3 contains 17 residues. Trimming left V 5 bases short and J 2 bases short, with 16 bases between. CDR3 nucleotide sequence: TGTGCCAGCAGTGCTAGACCGACAGGCACCTATAATTCACCCCTCCACTTT. It codes for CASSARPTGTYNSPLHF.

The V call is TRBV29-1, the J call TRBJ1-2; no definite D call. From germline, CDR1 is SQVTM and CDR2 ANQGSEA. The CDR3 has 12 amino acids. V was clipped by 4 bases and J by 8 bases, with 14 bases between them. Written as DNA, the CDR3 is TGCAGCGTTGGTCCACTGAGGTGGGGCTACACCTTC. It encodes CSVGPLRWGYTF.

The chain links TRBV29-1 to TRBJ2-7, with 8 nucleotides matching TRBD1. Germline V gives CDR1 SQVTM, CDR2 ANQGSEA. V lost 6 bases to trimming and J lost 1 base; unmatched junction nucleotides: 5. This CDR3 region has 13 residues. Here the CDR3 reads CSVLDRGSYEQYF. The CDR3 nucleotides read TGCAGCGTATTAGACAGGGGATCCTACGAGCAGTACTTC.

A word on this clone: The junction departs from the called germline gene at one end, perhaps through a read error. This rearrangement joins TRBV7-9 to TRBJ1-1; D gene ambiguous. Per germline, CDR1 SEHNR and CDR2 FQNEAQ (reference sequence). The CDR3 is 12 amino acids. This CDR3 reads CASSLANTEALF. CDR3 nucleotides: TGTGCCAGCAGCTTGGCGAACACTGAAGCTCTCTTT.

This clone was detected once. The chain has TRBV27 and TRBJ2-1; perhaps TRBD2 as D (6 bases). V lost 5 bases and J 7 bases, leaving 12 bases between the germline ends. The CDR3 contains 13 residues. Germline V gene lookup returns CDR1 MNHEY and CDR2 SMNVEV (reference sequence). The CDR3: CASSTDLANEQFF. CDR3 in DNA: TGTGCCAGCAGTACAGATCTAGCGAATGAGCAGTTCTTC.

Regarding this clone: The germline gene is not matched at one end of the junction; a read error may be the cause. V and J are TRBV27 and TRBJ2-5; 8 nucleotides align to TRBD2. Germline V gene data show CDR1 as MNHEY and CDR2 as SMNVEV (reference sequence). This CDR3 contains 15 residues. The CDR3 is CTSSSDGGAKETQYF. DNA of the CDR3: TGTACCAGCAGTTCAGACGGGGGGGCCAAAGAGACCCAGTACTTC.

The V call is TRBV12-5, the J call TRBJ2-5; 12 bases are a match to TRBD1. Germline-derived CDR1 and CDR2 are LGHNT and FRNRAP. V lost 0 bases, J lost 5 bases, and 4 bases stayed unmatched. The CDR3 extends over 16 amino acids. Here the CDR3 DNA reads TGTGCTAGTGGTTTGGTAGGGACAGGGGGCATGGAGACCCAGTACTTC. This codes for CASGLVGTGGMETQYF.

The rearrangement joins TRBV9 to TRBJ2-1; TRBD2 is a possible D gene (5 bases). V was clipped by 3 bases and J by 4 bases, with 14 bases between them. CDR1 is SGDLS, CDR2 YYNGEE, per germline. The CDR3 is made up of 15 amino acids. The CDR3 DNA sequence: TGTGCCAGCAGCGAGGACTTCCGCCCTTACAATGAGCAGTTCTTC. Amino acid sequence: CASSEDFRPYNEQFF. The variable domain in full, completed from reference TRBV9 and TRBJ2-1, reads DSGVTQTPKHLITATGQRVTLRCSPRSGDLSVYWYQQSLDQGLQFLIQYYNGEERAKGNILERFSAQQFPDLHSELNLSSLELGDSALYFCASSEDFRPYNEQFFGPGTRLTVL.

The chain has TRBV15 and TRBJ2-2; 8 bases match TRBD1. Trimming took 0 bases from V and 3 from J; bases not matched to a gene: 3. The CDR3 has 16 amino acids. Germline V lookup: CDR1 LNHNV, CDR2 YYDKDF (reference sequence). The CDR3 spells CATSREDRVDTGELFF. CDR3 nucleotide sequence: TGTGCCACCAGCAGAGAGGACAGGGTGGACACCGGGGAGCTGTTTTTT.

V usage is TRBV4-1 and J usage is TRBJ1-5; a possible D gene is TRBD1 (5 bases). Trimming stripped 2 bases from V and 4 bases from J, with 12 bases between. This CDR3 has 15 amino acids. Germline loops: CDR1 MGHRA, CDR2 YSYEKL. CDR3 loop: CASSQWAQGNQPQHF. The CDR3 DNA sequence: TGCGCCAGCAGCCAATGGGCTCAGGGTAATCAGCCCCAGCATTTT.

In this sample, this clone turned up a few times. The chain joins TRBV15 to TRBJ2-2; D might be TRBD1 (5 bases). V was trimmed by 0 bases and J by 3 bases, leaving 14 bases between them. CDR3 length: 17 residues. Germline V gene sequence: CDR1 LNHNV, CDR2 YYDKDF (reference sequence). CDR3 sequence reads: CATSRDQMGPYTGELFF. In nucleotides, the CDR3 is TGTGCCACCAGCAGAGATCAGATGGGGCCCTACACCGGGGAGCTGTTTTTT.

This chain connects TRBV4-3 to TRBJ2-6; unclear D gene. Germline assignment: CDR1 LGHNA and CDR2 YSLEER. V was trimmed by 4 bases and J by 2 bases, leaving 12 bases between them. CDR3 length: 16 amino acids. This chain's CDR3 is CASSPPALPGANVLTF. CDR3 sequence (DNA): TGCGCCAGCAGCCCGCCGGCTCTCCCTGGGGCCAACGTCCTGACTTTC.

The V and J genes are TRBV15 and TRBJ1-1; D remains unclear. The CDR3 is 15 amino acids. V was clipped by 0 bases and J by 0 bases, with 8 bases between them. The germline V gene has CDR1 LNHNV and CDR2 YYDKDF (reference sequence). The CDR3 sequence is CATSRDGGLNTEAFF. CDR3 coding DNA: TGTGCCACCAGCAGAGATGGAGGGTTGAACACTGAAGCTTTCTTT.

The chain uses TRBV2 and TRBJ2-7, with 8 bases fitting TRBD2. V dropped 3 bases and J dropped 2; count of bases not matched to a gene: 3. The CDR3 loop spans 14 amino acids. Germline V gives CDR1 SNHLY, CDR2 FYNNEI. The DNA for the CDR3 is TGTGCCAGCAGTGACGGCGGGGGGCCCTACGAGCAGTACTTC. It encodes CASSDGGGPYEQYF.

This rearrangement joins TRBV19 to TRBJ1-2; 7 nucleotides agree with TRBD1. The germline V gene encodes CDR1 LNHDA and CDR2 SQIVND (reference sequence). The ends lost 7 bases at V and 4 bases at J; junction bases unmatched: 6. CDR3 length: 13 amino acids. DNA for the CDR3: TGTGCCAGTACCCTGACAGGGAGCTATGGCTACACCTTC. Translated, it gives CASTLTGSYGYTF.

The CDR3 loop reads CASSPLGTSGAGELFF. Written as DNA, the CDR3 is TGTGCCAGCAGCCCGTTAGGCACTAGCGGGGCCGGGGAGCTGTTTTTT. The V call is TRBV4-2, the J call TRBJ2-2, with TRBD2 matching over 10 bases. CDR3 length equals 16 residues. The germline V gene encodes CDR1 LGHNA and CDR2 YNFKEQ. J was trimmed by 6 bases and V by 4 bases; bases with no gene match: 8.